This T cell receptor (beta chain) was retrieved from a study of cytomegalovirus exposure and HLA in healthy donors (dated by TCRdb to the late 2010s). Looking at the study overall: An earlier analysis of several hundred of the donors reported roughly 270 Gb of sequence data and about 100 million unique TCR beta sequences from about 200 million T cells. Around 320 gigabases of sequencing data and approximately 85 million unique TCR sequences were included in an early release covering about 700 HLA-typed donors. Of the approximately 400 genotyped donors, approximately 82% fell in the genetic ancestry cluster associated with self-reported Caucasian donors. The study aimed to test whether cataloging public T cell receptors could reveal signatures of past pathogen exposure. The study used immunosequencing to profile the T cell repertoires of 666 subjects and linked those repertoires to cytomegalovirus serostatus. In addition to the first cohort of about 650 subjects, a separate validation cohort of over 90 different subjects was used. High-throughput TCR immunosequencing, statistical association of individual TCRs with disease status, and machine learning were combined to predict cytomegalovirus infection status. A later analysis re-examined previously published TCR beta repertoires from about 700 donors and added high-resolution HLA genotyping to investigate patterns of TCR occurrence. Rather than drawing on any new phenotypic data, the later analysis identified candidate immune exposures from TCR beta sequences and the way those sequences occurred across donors. An earlier analysis of a few hundred of the donors applied high-throughput TCR beta sequencing to assess whether each TCR beta V gene segment acted as functional or pseudogenic. Alongside the repertoire data, information on donor age, sex, ethnicity and CMV serostatus was compiled. A later genetic analysis took genome-wide SNP genotypes for about three fifths of the roughly 670 donors and used that subset as a discovery cohort. All discovery cohort repertoires had been generated using a single sequencing platform. HLA typing covered class I and class II loci at four-digit resolution. Typing coverage differed by locus: A, B, C, DRB1 and DQB1 were typed in about 629-640 donors, DQA1 in around 500, DPA1 in around 610, and DPB1 in around 490. Several DR-DQ haplotypes were handled as single units for association and clustering because linkage in the cohort was strong. Among roughly 370 genotyped donors of the cohort, an average of around 240,000 unique TCR beta nucleotide sequences were sequenced per donor, roughly 18% of them non-productive.

Reading from cysteine to phenylalanine, the CDR3 counts 15 amino acids. The entry retains the CDR3 DNA only, 45 bases that are in frame from base 1. CDR1 SEHNR and CDR2 FQNEAQ are derived from the germline V gene (reference sequence). Trimming costs V 6 bases and J 2 bases, and their ends lie 16 bases apart. The cohort was made up of roughly 670 healthy bone marrow donors. All cohort members were sampled while nominally healthy, although unrecorded immune exposures were likely present. The donor was CMV seronegative and belonged to the group of under 400 seronegative cohort members. A peripheral blood sample was collected from each donor, and TCR beta sequencing was performed on peripheral blood mononuclear cells. Genomic DNA extraction from the blood cell samples was performed with the Qiagen DNeasy Blood Extraction Kit. With regard to this clone: Its antigen specificity is not known. Base qualities were left out, and no much larger clone turns up one base away.

Libraries were constructed by the immunoSEQ multiplex PCR assay. For the multiplex PCR, a mixture combining 60 forward primers for TCR Vbeta segments and 13 reverse primers for TCR Jbeta segments was used. The CDR3 region of rearranged TCR beta genes was amplified from genomic DNA by a multiplex PCR assay. The amplified TCR beta libraries were sequenced on the Illumina HiSeq System as 87-base-pair reads. Per the source publication's procedure: A later analysis tallied around 82 million unique TCR beta chains across the 666 repertoires, and about 12 million of those chains were shared by two or more donors. Raw reads were error-corrected and collapsed into unique sequences by a nearest-neighbor algorithm in which closely related sequences were merged to remove PCR and sequencing errors. CDR3 sequences were aligned to IMGT reference sequences to assign V, D and J gene segments. For a sequence to be retained, at least a six-nucleotide match to both a V gene segment and a J gene segment was required. Rearrangements were called productive when the CDR3 lacked stop codons and stayed in frame with V and J; all others were non-productive. CDR3 was defined by IMGT convention, running from the second conserved V-encoded cysteine to the conserved J-encoded phenylalanine. Sequences without an unambiguous match to a single V gene segment were excluded from the earlier analysis of a few hundred of the donors. In an earlier analysis of approximately 550 of the donors, V segments were called functional above 56.7% productive rearrangements and were called segregating when the between-donor standard deviation exceeded 5%. To diagnose cytomegalovirus status from the catalog of TCR beta chain sequences, a statistical classification framework was built. V and J gene assignment, in a later analysis, came from comparing TCR nucleotide sequences with IMGT/GENE-DB human TR gene sequences. In a later analysis, CDR3 sequences and most-parsimonious VDJ recombination scenarios were assigned using the TCRdist pipeline. In a later analysis, each TCR beta chain was defined by its CDR3 amino acid sequence together with its V-gene family, and reads without a unique V-gene family were excluded. In a later analysis, fewer than 650 highly shared, low-generation-probability nucleotide sequences were removed to address suspected cross-contamination and a sequencing artifact. A later analysis calculated a clonal expansion index for each public chain from normalized within-repertoire ranks of inferred template counts. Generation probabilities in a later analysis came from a VDJ recombination model fitted to out-of-frame rearrangements, and those results were checked against IGoR. In a later analysis, TCR-TCR, TCR-HLA and TCR-CMV co-occurrence was scored with hypergeometric tests, and a repertoire-size bias correction was applied to TCR pairs. A later analysis estimated false discovery rates by permuting HLA or CMV assignments 20 times. In a later analysis, co-occurring TCRs were grouped using DBSCAN, with TCRdist sequence similarity added in when clustering inside HLA-allele-positive subsets. For co-occurrence clustering, repertoires with fewer than 30,000 or more than 120,000 public chains were excluded, along with several repertoires with anomalous nucleotide sharing. TCRdb holds this immuneACCESS table with in-frame rearrangements only. Some clones are missing; in checked studies, unresolved V genes explain under half, and the rest has no known cause. Clone size and the V and J calls come from that table; the DNA yielded D and trimming. The sample yields roughly 100,000 clones; around 80% were counted once. The ten largest clones capture roughly 6.1% of the sample.

Paper-wide results and their limitations: The presence/absence analyses assumed that sequencing depth was roughly uniform across donors, and that assumption may not be true. At a false discovery rate of 0.05, a later analysis linked roughly 17,000 TCR beta sequences to specific HLA alleles. Because counts were too low, seventeen rarely observed V segments, including chromosome 9 orphons, were left out of the earlier analysis of roughly 600 of the donors. Linkage disequilibrium might explain the correlated functional status among segregating V segments, but an unknown experimental factor could not be ruled out. Most TCR sequences were seen in very few donors, while some public TCRs were found in many individuals. A total of 164 TCR beta chains were listed by the study as associated with cytomegalovirus. An association between a missense DCLRE1C variant and V-gene and J-gene trimming of TCR beta chains was found in a later genetic analysis and replicated in an independent cohort. Because the 87-base-pair reads could not distinguish some IMGT-functional V segments, including TRBV6-2 and TRBV6-3, those segments were excluded. According to the authors, the approach could potentially be generalized to other disease states and immunological phenotypes. Strong co-occurrence of HLA alleles, especially DR and DQ, made assigning TCR associations to individual alleles difficult. In a later analysis, HLA-associated TCR beta chains showed more clonal expansion and lower generation probabilities than non-associated chains that were equally common. According to a later genetic analysis, donors in an Asian-associated ancestry cluster had fewer N-insertions in productive TCRs than the roughly 670-donor mean. A later analysis found that TCR association rates varied across HLA loci, with DRB1 alleles showing the most associated TCRs and HLA-C alleles the fewest. A later analysis reported that several top co-occurrence clusters appeared linked to parvovirus B19, influenza, CMV and Epstein-Barr virus. A cluster of highly shared sequence variants was judged likely to be a technical artifact of the sequencing pipeline. In an earlier analysis of several hundred of the donors, most TCR beta V segments were observed in productive rearrangements about 90% or about 30% of the time, broadly matching IMGT annotations. In both the original and validation cohorts, the classifier was reported to diagnose cytomegalovirus status with high specificity and sensitivity. In this cohort, only TCR beta chains were sequenced, and detectable features were limited by the absence of alpha or paired-chain data. A few of the identified cytomegalovirus-associated TCR beta chains were confirmed in vitro to be specific for cytomegalovirus antigens. In a later analysis, most CMV-associated TCR beta chains were found to appear HLA-restricted, with HLA associations seemingly driven largely by CMV exposure. HLA typing was unavailable for some donors at each locus, so association tests used only the typed subset. A further reported finding was that TCR beta sequences accurately predicted the HLA-A and HLA-B alleles for most subjects in the first cohort. The only immune exposure information available for the cohort was CMV serostatus.

Sequencing was done on a sample of PBMCs. The chain couples TRBV7-9 to TRBJ2-5, with no confidently assigned D gene. The source is a man younger than 35 in good health and CMV-seronegative. The DNA reads as follows: TGTGCCAGCAGTTCTAGTGTGGCAGCACAAGAGACCCAGTACTTC. It is translated as CASSSSVAAQETQYF.